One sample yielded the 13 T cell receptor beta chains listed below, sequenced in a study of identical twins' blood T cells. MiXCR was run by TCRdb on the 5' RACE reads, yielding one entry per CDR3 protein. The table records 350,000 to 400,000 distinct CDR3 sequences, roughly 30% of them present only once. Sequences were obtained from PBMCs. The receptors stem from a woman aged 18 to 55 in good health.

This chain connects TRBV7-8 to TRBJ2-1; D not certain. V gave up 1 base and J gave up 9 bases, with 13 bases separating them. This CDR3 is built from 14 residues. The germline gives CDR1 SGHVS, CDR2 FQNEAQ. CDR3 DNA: TGTGCCAGCAGCTTAGTCACCCAGCTTGTTGAGCAGTTCTTC. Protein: CASSLVTQLVEQFF.

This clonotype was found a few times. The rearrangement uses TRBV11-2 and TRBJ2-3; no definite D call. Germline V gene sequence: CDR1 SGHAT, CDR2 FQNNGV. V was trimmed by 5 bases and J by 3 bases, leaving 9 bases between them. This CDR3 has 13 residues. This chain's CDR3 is CASSQDRTDTQYF. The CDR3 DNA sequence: TGTGCCAGCAGCCAGGATCGAACAGATACGCAGTATTTT.

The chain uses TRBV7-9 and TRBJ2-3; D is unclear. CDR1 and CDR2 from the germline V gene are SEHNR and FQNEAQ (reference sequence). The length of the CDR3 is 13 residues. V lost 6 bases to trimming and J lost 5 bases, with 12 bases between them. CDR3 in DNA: TGTGCCAGCAGTCCATGGACCGGAGATACGCAGTATTTT. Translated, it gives CASSPWTGDTQYF.

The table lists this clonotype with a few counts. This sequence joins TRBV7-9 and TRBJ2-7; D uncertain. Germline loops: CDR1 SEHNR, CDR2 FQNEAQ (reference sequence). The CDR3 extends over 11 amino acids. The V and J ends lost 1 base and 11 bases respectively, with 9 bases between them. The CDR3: CASSLGVRKYF. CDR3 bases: TGTGCCAGCAGCTTAGGGGTGCGGAAGTACTTC.

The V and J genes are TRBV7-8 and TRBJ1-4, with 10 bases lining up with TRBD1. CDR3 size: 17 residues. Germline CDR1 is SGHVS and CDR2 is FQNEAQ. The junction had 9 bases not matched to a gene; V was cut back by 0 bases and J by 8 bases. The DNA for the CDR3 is TGTGCCAGCAGCTTAGCCAGGGGGAGGACAGGGGGAGAAAAACTGTTTTTT. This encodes CASSLARGRTGGEKLFF.

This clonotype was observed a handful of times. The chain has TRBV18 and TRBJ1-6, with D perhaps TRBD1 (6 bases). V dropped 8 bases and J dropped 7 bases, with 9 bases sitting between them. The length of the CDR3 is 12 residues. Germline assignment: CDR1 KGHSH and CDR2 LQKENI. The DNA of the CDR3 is TGTGCCAGCGAAACAGGGAATTCACCCCTCCACTTT. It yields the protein CASETGNSPLHF.

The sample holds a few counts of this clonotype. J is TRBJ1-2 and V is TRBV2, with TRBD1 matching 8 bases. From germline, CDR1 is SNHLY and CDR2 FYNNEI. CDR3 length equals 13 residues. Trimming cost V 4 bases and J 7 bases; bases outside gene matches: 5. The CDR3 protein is CASSARTGFGYTF. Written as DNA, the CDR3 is TGTGCCAGCAGTGCACGGACAGGGTTTGGCTACACCTTC.

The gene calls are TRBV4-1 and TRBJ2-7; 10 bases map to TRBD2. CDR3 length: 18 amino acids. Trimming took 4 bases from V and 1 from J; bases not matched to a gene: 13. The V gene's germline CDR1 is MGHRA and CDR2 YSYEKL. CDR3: CASSRLLIAGGTSYEQYF. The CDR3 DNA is TGCGCCAGCAGCCGCCTTCTTATAGCGGGAGGAACGTCCTACGAGCAGTACTTC.

Written as DNA, the CDR3 is TGTGCCAGCAGCTTTAATCCGGGGAACACCGGGGAGCTGTTTTTT. This sequence encodes CASSFNPGNTGELFF. V usage is TRBV7-9 and J usage is TRBJ2-2; no firm D call. V was trimmed by 3 bases and J by 1 base, leaving 9 bases between them. Germline loops: CDR1 SEHNR, CDR2 FQNEAQ (reference sequence). The CDR3 consists of 15 residues.

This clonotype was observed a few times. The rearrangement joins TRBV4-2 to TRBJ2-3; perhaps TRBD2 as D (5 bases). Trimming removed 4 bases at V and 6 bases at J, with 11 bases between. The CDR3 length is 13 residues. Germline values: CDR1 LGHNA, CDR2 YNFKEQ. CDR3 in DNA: TGTGCCAGCAGCCCCGAATGGAGGGATACGCAGTATTTT. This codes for CASSPEWRDTQYF.

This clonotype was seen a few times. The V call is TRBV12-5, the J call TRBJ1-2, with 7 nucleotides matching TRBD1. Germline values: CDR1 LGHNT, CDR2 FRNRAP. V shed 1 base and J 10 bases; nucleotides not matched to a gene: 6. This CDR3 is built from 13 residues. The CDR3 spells CASGLGTGRPYTF. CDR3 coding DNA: TGTGCTAGTGGTTTGGGGACAGGAAGGCCCTACACCTTC.

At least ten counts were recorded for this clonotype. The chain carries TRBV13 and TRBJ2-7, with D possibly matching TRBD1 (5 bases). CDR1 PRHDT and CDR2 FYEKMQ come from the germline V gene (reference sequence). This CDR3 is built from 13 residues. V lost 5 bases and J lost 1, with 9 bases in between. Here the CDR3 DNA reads TGTGCCAGCAGCAGCGACAGTTCCTACGAGCAGTACTTC. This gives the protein CASSSDSSYEQYF.

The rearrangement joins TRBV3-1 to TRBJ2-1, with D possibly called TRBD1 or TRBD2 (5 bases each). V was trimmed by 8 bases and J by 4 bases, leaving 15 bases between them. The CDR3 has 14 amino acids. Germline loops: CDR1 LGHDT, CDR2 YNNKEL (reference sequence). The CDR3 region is CASGAGREYNEQFF. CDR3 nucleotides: TGTGCCAGCGGGGCGGGTCGGGAATACAATGAGCAGTTCTTC.